This is a list of T cell receptor beta chains from one sample in a study of OX40 agonist ivuxolimab in advanced cancers. Profiling relied on immunoSEQ multiplex PCR, and the TCRdb table lists in-frame clones only, not all of them. Of some 45,000 clones listed, approximately 83% are singletons. Material: CD4+ or CD8+ T cells sorted from blood, obtained in a trial of the OX40 agonist ivuxolimab. The receptors derive from an adult with an advanced solid tumor such as melanoma, head and neck, liver or kidney cancer. Each CDR3 is given with its conserved first and last residue. D genes are given only for firm matches. Clone size appears in some rows only: once, few, many, or a class for an expanded clone.

V gene	clone size	D gene	J gene	CDR3 DNA	CDR3 protein
TRBV7-2	-	-	TRBJ2-2	TGTGCCAGCAGCTTAGGCCCTACCCTTCCGAGCACCGGGGAGCTGTTTTTT	CASSLGPTLPSTGELFF
TRBV18	-	-	TRBJ1-2	TGTGCCAGCTCAGCGGACCCGTCGTCCGCCTATGGCTACACCTTC	CASSADPSSAYGYTF
TRBV5-1	-	-	TRBJ2-5	TGCGCCAGCAGCTTGGAGGTGGAGTGGGGGACCCAGTACTTC	CASSLEVEWGTQYF
TRBV7-3	-	-	TRBJ1-1	TGTGCCAGCAGCTTCAATGGAGATCAGAACACTGAAGCTTTCTTT	CASSFNGDQNTEAFF
TRBV5-1	few	TRBD2	TRBJ2-5	TGCGCCAGCAGCCCCTGGACTAGCGGGGGAGCGACCCAGTACTTC	CASSPWTSGGATQYF
TRBV19	once	TRBD2	TRBJ2-5	TGTGCCAGTAGTGTGGGAGGAGCGGGGCAAGAGACCCAGTACTTC	CASSVGGAGQETQYF
TRBV7-8	-	TRBD1	TRBJ2-2	TGTGCCAGCACCCCCCCCCGGGACAGGGGATTTCGTGACACCGGGGAGCTGTTTTTT	CASTPPRDRGFRDTGELFF
TRBV13	-	TRBD1	TRBJ1-4	TGTGCCAGCAGCATACGCAGGGACAGTGAAAAACTGTTTTTT	CASSIRRDSEKLFF
TRBV28	-	-	TRBJ1-2	TGTGCCAGCAGCCCCCCGGGCAGTCTTAACTATGGCTACACCTTC	CASSPPGSLNYGYTF
TRBV5-3	-	-	TRBJ1-3	TGTGCCAGAAGCTTGCCCAGGGGTATCAACTCTGGAAACACCATATATTTT	CARSLPRGINSGNTIYF
TRBV6-1	-	-	TRBJ2-1	TGTGCCAGCAGTGGGAGGGATAGGGGCCGCTCCTCCAACAATGAGCAGTTCTTC	CASSGRDRGRSSNNEQFF
TRBV4-2	-	TRBD2	TRBJ2-7	TGTGCCAGCAGCCAAGATTCTAGCGGACTAGCCTACGAGCAGTACTTC	CASSQDSSGLAYEQYF
TRBV13	once	-	TRBJ2-3	TGTGCCAGCAGCTTGGGGGGGGCTTTGGATACGCAGTATTTT	CASSLGGALDTQYF
TRBV5-4	-	-	TRBJ1-2	TGTGCCAGCAGCCCGAGCACGAAAATTAACTATGGCTACACCTTC	CASSPSTKINYGYTF
TRBV7-2	-	-	TRBJ1-3	TGTGCCAGCAGCCTACAGGGTTTTAACACCATATATTTT	CASSLQGFNTIYF
TRBV11-2	-	-	TRBJ1-1	TGTGCCAGCAGCTTAGTAGGCACTGAAGCTTTCTTT	CASSLVGTEAFF
TRBV4-2	-	TRBD2	TRBJ2-5	TGTGCCAGCAGCCAAGGGGTACCTAGCGGGAGTAAATTGGAGACCCAGTACTTC	CASSQGVPSGSKLETQYF
TRBV6-4	-	-	TRBJ2-1	TGTGCCAGCAGTGACTCGGTAGTTGGAATCAGGAATGAGCAGTTCTTC	CASSDSVVGIRNEQFF
TRBV5-8	-	-	TRBJ2-7	TGTGCCAGCAGCTTGGCCCGCGAGCAGTACTTC	CASSLAREQYF
TRBV21-1	-	-	TRBJ2-5	TGTGCCAGCAGCAAAGCGAGGGACAGGGTCCCCCAAGAGACCCAGTACTTC	CASSKARDRVPQETQYF
TRBV5-6	-	TRBD1	TRBJ1-4	TGTGCCAGCAGCTTGGGGCAGACAGGGAATAATGAAAAACTGTTTTTT	CASSLGQTGNNEKLFF
TRBV5-5	-	-	TRBJ1-4	TGTGCCAGCAGCTGGGCGTGGGCAGATGAAAAACTGTTTTTT	CASSWAWADEKLFF
TRBV5-4	-	-	TRBJ2-5	TGTGCCAGCAGTTCGGGCTATCAAGAGACCCAGTACTTC	CASSSGYQETQYF
TRBV11-2	-	-	TRBJ2-5	TGTGCCAGCAGTTCGGCTTTCGGGGAGACCCAGTACTTC	CASSSAFGETQYF
TRBV5-4	-	-	TRBJ1-2	TGTGCCAGCGCAGCTCTTATGGACTATGGCTACACCTTC	CASAALMDYGYTF
TRBV5-1	-	-	TRBJ2-3	TGCGCCAGCAGGGCTAGCGACACAGATACGCAGTATTTT	CASRASDTDTQYF
TRBV19	-	TRBD1	TRBJ2-7	TGTGCCAGTAGTGGCCGGGGGACAGGGGACTACGAGCAGTACTTC	CASSGRGTGDYEQYF
TRBV30	-	TRBD2	TRBJ2-7	TGTGCCTGGAGCCGGGGGGGCGTTCGCGAGCAGTACTTC	CAWSRGGVREQYF
TRBV6-6	-	-	TRBJ2-7	TGTGCCAGCAGTTACGGGGTCTACGAGCAGTACTTC	CASSYGVYEQYF
TRBV5-1	-	-	TRBJ2-5	TGCGCCAGCAGCTTGGGTCGGACCCAAGAGACCCAGTACTTC	CASSLGRTQETQYF
TRBV19	-	TRBD2	TRBJ2-1	TGTGCCAGTAGTATAGATCCGCCGTCAGCGGGGGGTGGCGATGAGCAGTTCTTC	CASSIDPPSAGGGDEQFF
TRBV6-6	-	-	TRBJ2-3	TGTGCCAGCAGTTACGGCGGGGCCAGGGGGGATACGCAGTATTTT	CASSYGGARGDTQYF
TRBV15	-	-	TRBJ1-5	TGTGCCACCAGCATACGCGGGTCGTATCAGCCCCAGCATTTT	CATSIRGSYQPQHF
TRBV19	-	-	TRBJ1-1	TGTGCCAGTACCCCTGGGCCCTACACTGAAGCTTTCTTT	CASTPGPYTEAFF
TRBV2	few	-	TRBJ1-6	TGTGCCAGCAGTGACCCCCAGAGCTCCTATAATTCACCCCTCCACTTT	CASSDPQSSYNSPLHF
TRBV28	-	-	TRBJ1-5	TGTGCCAGCAGTTTGAGTGGGCCTATCGTTCCCCAGCATTTT	CASSLSGPIVPQHF
TRBV5-1	-	-	TRBJ2-2	TGCGCCAGCAGCTTGCAGCCCCGGGGGAGCACCGGGGAGCTGTTTTTT	CASSLQPRGSTGELFF
TRBV7-9	once	-	TRBJ1-2	TGTGCCAGCAGCGGGGCGGGGGAGGAATACTATGGCTACACCTTC	CASSGAGEEYYGYTF
TRBV6-4	few	TRBD1	TRBJ1-2	TGTGCCAGCAGTGACTCGAATGGACAGGCCTATGGCTACACCTTC	CASSDSNGQAYGYTF
TRBV30	once	-	TRBJ1-2	TGTGCCTGGAGTGCATGGACCGCCTATGGCTACACCTTC	CAWSAWTAYGYTF
TRBV19	-	TRBD1	TRBJ2-1	TGTGCCAGTAGTAGGGCCAGGGGGAATGAGCAGTTCTTC	CASSRARGNEQFF
TRBV7-9	-	-	TRBJ2-1	TGTGCCAGCAGCGTTGACGGACGAGCCTACAATGAGCAGTTCTTC	CASSVDGRAYNEQFF
TRBV25-1	-	-	TRBJ1-1	TGTGCCAGCAGTGTAGACGGTAGCACTGAAGCTTTCTTT	CASSVDGSTEAFF
TRBV9	-	-	TRBJ1-4	TGTGCCAGCAGCCTAGGGGTTGCAACTAATGAAAAACTGTTTTTT	CASSLGVATNEKLFF
TRBV5-4	-	TRBD2	TRBJ2-6	TGTGCCAGCAGGGTGGCTAGCGGGAGGGCCGCTGGGGCCAACGTCCTGACTTTC	CASRVASGRAAGANVLTF
TRBV18	-	-	TRBJ1-2	TGTGCCAGCTCACCGGTGGGGACTCCGATTGCAGAAGGCTACACCTTC	CASSPVGTPIAEGYTF
TRBV6-1	-	-	TRBJ2-5	TGTGCCAGCAGTGAGTGGGCGGAGCGAGAAGAGACCCAGTACTTC	CASSEWAEREETQYF
TRBV5-8	-	TRBD2	TRBJ2-2	TGTGCCAGCAGCTTGGAATGGGGAGGGGTTCGGACCGGGGAGCTGTTTTTT	CASSLEWGGVRTGELFF
TRBV11-2	-	-	TRBJ2-2	TGTGCCAGCAGCTTATTCCCATACGGGGCGAACACCGGGGAGCTGTTTTTT	CASSLFPYGANTGELFF
TRBV28	-	TRBD2	TRBJ2-1	TGTGCCAGCGGAATAGCGGGAGGGCCTCACGACAATGAGCAGTTCTTC	CASGIAGGPHDNEQFF
TRBV7-9	-	TRBD1	TRBJ2-1	TGTGCCAGCAGCTCTCCAGGGGGTGAGCAGTTCTTC	CASSSPGGEQFF